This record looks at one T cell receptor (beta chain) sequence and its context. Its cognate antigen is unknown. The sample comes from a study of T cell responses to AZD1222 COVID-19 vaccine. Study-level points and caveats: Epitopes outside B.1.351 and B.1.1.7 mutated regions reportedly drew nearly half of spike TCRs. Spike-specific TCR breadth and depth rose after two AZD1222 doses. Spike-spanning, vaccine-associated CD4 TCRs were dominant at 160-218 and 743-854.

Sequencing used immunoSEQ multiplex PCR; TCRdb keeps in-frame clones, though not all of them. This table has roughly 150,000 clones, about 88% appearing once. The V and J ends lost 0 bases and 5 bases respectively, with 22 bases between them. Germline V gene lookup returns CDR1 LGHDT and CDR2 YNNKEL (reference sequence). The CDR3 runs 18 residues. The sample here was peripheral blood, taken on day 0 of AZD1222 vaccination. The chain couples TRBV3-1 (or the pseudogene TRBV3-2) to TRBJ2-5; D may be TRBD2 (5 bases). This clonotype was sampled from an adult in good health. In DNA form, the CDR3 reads TGTGCCAGCAGCCAAGATTGGATCGCGGGTGGAGGAACGGAGACCCAGTACTTC. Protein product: CASSQDWIAGGGTETQYF.